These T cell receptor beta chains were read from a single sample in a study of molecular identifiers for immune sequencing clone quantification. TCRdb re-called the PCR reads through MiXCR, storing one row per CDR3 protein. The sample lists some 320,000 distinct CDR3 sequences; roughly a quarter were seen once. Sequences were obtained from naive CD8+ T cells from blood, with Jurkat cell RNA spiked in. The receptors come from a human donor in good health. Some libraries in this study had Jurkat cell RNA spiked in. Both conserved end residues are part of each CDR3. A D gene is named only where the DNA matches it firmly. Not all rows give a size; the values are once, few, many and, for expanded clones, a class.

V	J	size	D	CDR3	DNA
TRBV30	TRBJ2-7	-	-	CAWIGSHSYEQYF	TGTGCCTGGATCGGGTCGCACTCCTACGAGCAGTACTTC
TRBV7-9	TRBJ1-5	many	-	CASSLGGNNQPQHF	TGTGCCAGCAGCTTAGGGGGAAACAATCAGCCCCAGCATTTT
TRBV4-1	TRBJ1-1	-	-	CASSQGQLAQYEAFF	TGCGCCAGCAGCCAAGGCCAGCTGGCACAATATGAAGCTTTCTTT
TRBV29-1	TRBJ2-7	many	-	CSVEDVWRGTNEQYF	TGCAGCGTTGAAGATGTGTGGCGGGGTACTAACGAGCAGTACTTC
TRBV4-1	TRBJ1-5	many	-	CASSQGVLAVPQHF	TGCGCCAGCAGCCAAGGCGTGTTAGCCGTGCCCCAGCATTTT
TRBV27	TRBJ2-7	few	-	CATAVRGSYEQYF	TGTGCCACCGCGGTCCGGGGATCCTACGAGCAGTACTTC
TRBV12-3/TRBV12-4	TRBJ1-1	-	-	CASSSAHRGGAFF	TGTGCCAGCAGTTCGGCCCACCGGGGCGGAGCTTTCTTT
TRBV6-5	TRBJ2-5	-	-	CASSYWGEQETQYF	TGTGCCAGCAGTTATTGGGGGGAACAAGAGACCCAGTACTTC
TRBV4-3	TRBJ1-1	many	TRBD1	CASSQLQGREAFF	TGCGCCAGCAGCCAGCTACAGGGGCGGGAGGCTTTCTTT
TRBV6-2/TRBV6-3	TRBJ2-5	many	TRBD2	CASSYGILAGGSETQYF	TGTGCCAGCAGTTACGGGATTTTAGCGGGGGGTTCAGAGACCCAGTACTTC
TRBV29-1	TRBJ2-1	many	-	CSAQGSKEEQFF	TGCAGCGCACAGGGATCCAAAGAGGAGCAGTTCTTC
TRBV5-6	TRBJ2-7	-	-	CASSLDVGVSDERYF	TGTGCCAGCAGCTTGGATGTCGGGGTCTCCGATGAGCGGTACTTC
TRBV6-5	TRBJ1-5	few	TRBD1	CARSSGQGARQPQHF	TGTGCCAGATCCTCGGGACAGGGGGCGAGGCAGCCCCAGCATTTT
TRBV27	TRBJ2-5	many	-	CASSPINQETQYF	TGTGCCAGCAGCCCGATTAACCAAGAGACCCAGTACTTC
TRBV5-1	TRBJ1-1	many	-	CASSPSPGVNTEAFF	TGCGCCAGCAGCCCGAGCCCAGGGGTGAACACTGAAGCTTTCTTT
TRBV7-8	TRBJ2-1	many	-	CASSLVGNDEQFF	TGTGCCAGCAGCTTAGTCGGCAACGATGAGCAGTTCTTC
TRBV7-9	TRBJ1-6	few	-	CASSSSGADSPLHF	TGTGCCAGCAGCTCCTCGGGGGCCGATTCACCCCTCCACTTT
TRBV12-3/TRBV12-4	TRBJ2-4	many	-	CASSEGKNIQYF	TGTGCCAGCAGTGAGGGTAAAAACATTCAGTACTTC
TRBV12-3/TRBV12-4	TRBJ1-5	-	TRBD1	CASSGDRVQPQHF	TGTGCCAGCAGTGGGGACAGGGTGCAGCCCCAGCATTTT
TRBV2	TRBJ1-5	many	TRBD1	CASSDGQGNQPQHF	TGTGCCAGCAGTGACGGACAGGGCAATCAGCCCCAGCATTTT
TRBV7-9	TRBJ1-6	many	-	CASSLGRQPSHF	TGTGCCAGCAGCTTAGGTCGCCAGCCCTCCCACTTT
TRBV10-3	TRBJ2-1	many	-	CAISEATEQFF	TGTGCCATCAGTGAGGCCACGGAGCAGTTCTTC
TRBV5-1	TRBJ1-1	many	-	CASRRGLNTEAFF	TGCGCCAGCCGAAGGGGACTTAACACTGAAGCTTTCTTT
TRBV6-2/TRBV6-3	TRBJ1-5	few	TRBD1	CASAGGQGDQPQHF	TGTGCCAGCGCGGGGGGACAGGGGGATCAGCCCCAGCATTTT
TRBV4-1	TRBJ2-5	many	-	CASSLLTAQGETQYF	TGCGCCAGCAGCCTACTGACAGCCCAGGGGGAGACCCAGTACTTC
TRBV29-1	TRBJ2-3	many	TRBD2	CSVDGLAGGPDTQYF	TGCAGCGTCGACGGACTAGCGGGAGGCCCAGATACGCAGTATTTT
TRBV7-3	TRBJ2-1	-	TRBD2	CASSVAGGPYNGRFF	TGTGCCAGCAGCGTAGCGGGAGGGCCGTACAATGGGCGGTTCTTC
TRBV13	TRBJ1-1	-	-	CASSLSRANTEAFF	TGTGCCAGCAGCTTAAGCCGTGCGAACACTGAAGCTTTCTTT
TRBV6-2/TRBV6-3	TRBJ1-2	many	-	CASSSTGTYGYTF	TGTGCCAGCAGTTCTACTGGGACCTATGGCTACACCTTC
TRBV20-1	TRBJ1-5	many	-	CSGVTEFNQPQHF	TGCAGTGGGGTTACAGAGTTCAATCAGCCCCAGCATTTT
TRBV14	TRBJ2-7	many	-	CASSQVFGLEQYF	TGTGCCAGCAGCCAAGTGTTCGGGCTCGAGCAGTACTTC
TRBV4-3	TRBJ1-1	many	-	CASSQDGRVAEAFF	TGCGCCAGCAGCCAAGATGGAAGGGTCGCTGAAGCTTTCTTT
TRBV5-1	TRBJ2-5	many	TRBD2	CASSQTSGVQETQYF	TGCGCCAGCAGCCAGACTAGCGGAGTCCAAGAGACCCAGTACTTC
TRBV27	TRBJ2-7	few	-	CASRSGPTYEQYF	TGTGCCAGCAGGTCGGGCCCAACCTACGAGCAGTACTTC
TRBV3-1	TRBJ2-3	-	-	CASSQDGLRGDTQYF	TGTGCCAGCAGCCAAGATGGACTACGCGGGGATACGCAGTATTTT
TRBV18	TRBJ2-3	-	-	CASSRPELGETDTQYF	TGTGCCAGCTCACGACCGGAACTAGGGGAAACAGATACGCAGTATTTT
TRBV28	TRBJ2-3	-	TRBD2	CACSFSGGTDTQYF	TGTGCCTGCAGTTTTTCGGGAGGGACAGATACGCAGTATTTT
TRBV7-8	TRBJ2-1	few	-	CASSLGEGTYNEQFF	TGTGCCAGCAGCTTAGGAGAGGGGACTTACAATGAGCAGTTCTTC
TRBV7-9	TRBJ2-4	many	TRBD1	CASSSKGALDIQYF	TGTGCCAGCTCTTCCAAGGGGGCGCTGGACATTCAGTACTTC
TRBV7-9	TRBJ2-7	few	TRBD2	CASSIGTSGRASSYEQYF	TGTGCCAGCAGCATCGGGACTAGCGGGAGGGCCAGCTCCTACGAGCAGTACTTC
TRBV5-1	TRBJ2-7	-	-	CVSSLAGEQYF	TGCGTCAGCAGCTTGGCCGGGGAGCAGTACTTC
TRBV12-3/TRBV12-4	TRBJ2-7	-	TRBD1	CASSSGQLGRYF	TGTGCCAGCAGCTCGGGACAGCTTGGGCGGTACTTC
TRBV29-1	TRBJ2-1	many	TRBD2	CSVEETSGSDEQFF	TGCAGCGTAGAAGAGACTAGCGGGAGCGATGAGCAGTTCTTC
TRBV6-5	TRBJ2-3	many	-	CASSPGPNTDTQYF	TGTGCCAGCAGCCCGGGACCAAACACAGATACGCAGTATTTT
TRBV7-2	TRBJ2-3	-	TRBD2	CARSPWKGLREEDTQYF	TGTGCCCGCAGCCCATGGAAGGGACTACGGGAGGAAGATACGCAGTATTTT
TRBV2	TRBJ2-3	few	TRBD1	CASSVETGGNSGTDTQYF	TGTGCCAGCAGTGTTGAGACAGGGGGTAATAGCGGCACAGATACGCAGTATTTT
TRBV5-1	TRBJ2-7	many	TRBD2	CASSFTQRELDEQYF	TGCGCCAGCAGCTTCACGCAGCGGGAGCTTGACGAGCAGTACTTC
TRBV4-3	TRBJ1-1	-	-	CASSRTLGTEAFF	TGCGCCAGCAGCCGCACGCTAGGCACTGAAGCTTTCTTT
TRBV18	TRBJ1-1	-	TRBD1	CASSPGTGPANTEAFF	TGTGCCAGCTCACCAGGGACAGGGCCCGCGAACACTGAAGCTTTCTTT
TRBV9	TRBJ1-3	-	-	CASSLPEGLNIYF	TGTGCCAGCAGCCTCCCGGAGGGGCTGAACATATATTTT
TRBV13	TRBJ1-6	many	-	CASSSAGHEDSPLHF	TGTGCCAGCAGCTCAGCGGGACATGAAGATTCACCCCTCCACTTT
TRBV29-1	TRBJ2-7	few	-	CSVEGVTGEGEQYF	TGCAGCGTTGAGGGTGTTACAGGGGAGGGCGAGCAGTACTTC
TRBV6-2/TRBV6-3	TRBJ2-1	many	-	CASSYERDEQFF	TGTGCCAGCAGTTACGAGCGGGATGAGCAGTTCTTC